This T cell receptor beta chain emerged from a study of naive and memory T cell subsets. Trimming cost V 4 bases and J 6 bases, with 22 bases left between them. This CDR3 region has 15 residues. The V gene's germline CDR1 is SQVTM and CDR2 ANQGSEA. Study conclusions and caveats: TCR abundance followed a power law differing between naive and memory subsets. From naive to CM, EM and EMRA, diversity decreased and Gini increased. Over 90% of naive TCR sequences appeared only once, unlike memory subsets.

Two oligonucleotides, mixed equimolar, formed the beta constant-region primer covering TRBC1 and TRBC2. TCRdb reprocessed the UMI-ligation and nested PCR reads with MiXCR, giving one entry per CDR3 protein. The sample contains approximately 85,000 distinct CDR3 sequences, 7% to 7.5% of which appear only once. Cells stained for CD3, CD4, CD8, CD45RA, CD27 and viability were sorted into four CD45RA/CD27 subsets. Only a few counts were recorded for this clonotype. Its matching antigen is unknown. The chain couples TRBV29-1 to TRBJ2-7; D not resolved. Sequenced input: central memory CD4+ T cells from blood. The source is a human donor in good health. In DNA form, the CDR3 reads TGCAGCGTTGGGAAGTCTTCCCTTTCGAATCCCGAGCAGTACTTC. Residues: CSVGKSSLSNPEQYF.